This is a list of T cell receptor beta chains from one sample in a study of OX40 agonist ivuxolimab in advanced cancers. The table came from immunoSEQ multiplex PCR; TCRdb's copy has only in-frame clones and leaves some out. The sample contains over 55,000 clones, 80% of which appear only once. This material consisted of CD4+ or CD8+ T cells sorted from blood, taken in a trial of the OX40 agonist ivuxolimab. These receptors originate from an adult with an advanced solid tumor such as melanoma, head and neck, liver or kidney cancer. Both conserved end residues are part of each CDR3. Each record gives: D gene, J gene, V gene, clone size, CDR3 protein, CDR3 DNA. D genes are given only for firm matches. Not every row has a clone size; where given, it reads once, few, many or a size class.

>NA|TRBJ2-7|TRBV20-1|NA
CSARPSYEQYF
TGCAGTGCTAGACCCAGTTACGAGCAGTACTTC
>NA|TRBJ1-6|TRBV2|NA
CASTADRSGNSPLHF
TGTGCCAGCACCGCAGACCGGTCGGGTAATTCACCCCTCCACTTT
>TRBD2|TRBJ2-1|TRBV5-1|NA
CASSTRSLAGSYNEQFF
TGCGCCAGCAGCACCCGTTCTTTAGCGGGGTCCTACAATGAGCAGTTCTTC
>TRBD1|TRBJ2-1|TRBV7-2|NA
CASSPDRNGYNEQFF
TGTGCCAGCAGCCCGGACAGGAATGGCTACAATGAGCAGTTCTTC
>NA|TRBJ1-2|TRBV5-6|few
CASSSWGSGYTF
TGTGCCAGCTCCTCATGGGGGAGTGGCTACACCTTC
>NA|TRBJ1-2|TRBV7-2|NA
CASSLEVSLANYGYTF
TGTGCCAGCAGCTTAGAAGTCTCGCTAGCTAACTATGGCTACACCTTC
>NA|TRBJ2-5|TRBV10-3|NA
CAISDYQETQYF
TGTGCCATCAGTGATTACCAAGAGACCCAGTACTTC
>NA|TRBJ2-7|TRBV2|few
CASRGFGPYEQYF
TGTGCCAGCAGAGGGTTCGGTCCATACGAGCAGTACTTC
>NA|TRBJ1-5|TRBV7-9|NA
CASSHHLGDSNQPQHF
TGTGCCAGCAGCCATCACCTCGGAGATAGCAATCAGCCCCAGCATTTT
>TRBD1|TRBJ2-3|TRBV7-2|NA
CASSLAPGQERDTQYF
TGTGCCAGCAGCTTAGCGCCGGGACAGGAAAGAGATACGCAGTATTTT
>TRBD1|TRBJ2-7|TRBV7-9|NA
CASSARDSPYEQYF
TGTGCCAGCAGCGCCCGGGACAGCCCCTACGAGCAGTACTTC
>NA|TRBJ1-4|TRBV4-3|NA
CASSQVVPGFPTNEKLFF
TGCGCCAGCAGCCAAGTTGTCCCGGGCTTCCCAACTAATGAAAAACTGTTTTTT
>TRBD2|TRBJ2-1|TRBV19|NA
CASSPLTSGNNEQFF
TGTGCCAGTAGCCCCTTGACTAGCGGGAACAATGAGCAGTTCTTC
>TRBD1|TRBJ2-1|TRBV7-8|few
CASSLASGQGYNEQFF
TGTGCCAGCAGCTTAGCGTCCGGACAGGGGTACAATGAGCAGTTCTTC
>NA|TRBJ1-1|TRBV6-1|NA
CASSEVGDVVGAFF
TGTGCCAGCAGTGAAGTCGGGGATGTGGTAGGAGCTTTCTTT
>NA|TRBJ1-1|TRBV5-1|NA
CASSSATGAWAEAFF
TGCGCCAGCAGCTCGGCGACAGGCGCCTGGGCTGAAGCTTTCTTT
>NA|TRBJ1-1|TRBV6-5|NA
CASSYSRNTEAFF
TGTGCCAGCAGTTACTCCAGAAACACTGAAGCTTTCTTT
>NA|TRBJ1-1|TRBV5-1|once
CASSSSVSAGNTEAFF
TGCGCCAGCAGCTCCTCCGTGTCGGCGGGGAACACTGAAGCTTTCTTT
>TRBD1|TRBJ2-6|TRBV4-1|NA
CASSQDTPRGPLSSGANVLTF
TGCGCCAGCAGCCAAGATACCCCTAGGGGGCCCCTCTCTTCTGGGGCCAACGTCCTGACTTTC
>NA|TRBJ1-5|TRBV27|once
CASSPDGLGRQPQHF
TGTGCCAGCAGCCCCGACGGGTTGGGGCGTCAGCCCCAGCATTTT
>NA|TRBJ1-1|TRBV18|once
CASLGVLDTEAFF
TGTGCCAGCTTGGGGGTCCTGGACACTGAAGCTTTCTTT
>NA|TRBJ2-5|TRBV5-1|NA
CASSLGYGVETQYF
TGCGCCAGCAGCTTGGGGTATGGGGTAGAGACCCAGTACTTC
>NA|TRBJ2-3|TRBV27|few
CASKFGGTTSTDTQYF
TGTGCCAGCAAGTTCGGAGGAACCACTAGCACAGATACGCAGTATTTT
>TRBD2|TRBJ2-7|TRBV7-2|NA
CASSLVLAGSYEQYF
TGTGCCAGCAGCCTCGTTCTAGCGGGATCCTACGAGCAGTACTTC
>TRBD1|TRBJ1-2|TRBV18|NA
CASSPRQGGGDGYTF
TGTGCCAGCTCACCTCGACAGGGTGGTGGTGATGGCTACACCTTC
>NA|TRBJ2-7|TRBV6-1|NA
CASSEEAGITYEQYF
TGTGCCAGCAGTGAAGAGGCAGGGATCACCTACGAGCAGTACTTC
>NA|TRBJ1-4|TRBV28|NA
CASSLMGGGTNEKLFF
TGTGCCAGCAGTTTAATGGGAGGGGGAACTAATGAAAAACTGTTTTTT
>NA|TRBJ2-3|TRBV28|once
CASSLDTSTDTQYF
TGTGCCAGCAGTTTAGACACCTCCACAGATACGCAGTATTTT